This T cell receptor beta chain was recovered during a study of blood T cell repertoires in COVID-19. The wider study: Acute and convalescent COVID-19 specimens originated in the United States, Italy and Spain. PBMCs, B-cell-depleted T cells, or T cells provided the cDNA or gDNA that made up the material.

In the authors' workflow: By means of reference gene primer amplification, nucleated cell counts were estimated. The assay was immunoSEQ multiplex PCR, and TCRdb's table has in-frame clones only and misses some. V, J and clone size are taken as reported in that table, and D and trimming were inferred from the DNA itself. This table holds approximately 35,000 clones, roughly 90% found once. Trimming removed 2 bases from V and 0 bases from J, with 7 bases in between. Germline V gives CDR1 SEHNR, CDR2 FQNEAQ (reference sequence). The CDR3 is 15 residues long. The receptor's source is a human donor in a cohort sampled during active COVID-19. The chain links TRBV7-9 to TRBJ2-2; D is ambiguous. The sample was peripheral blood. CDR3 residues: CASSLTAANTGELFF. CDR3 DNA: TGTGCCAGCAGCTTAACGGCGGCGAACACCGGGGAGCTGTTTTTT.